This T cell receptor (beta chain) is drawn from a study of post-analysis software for immune sequencing data (dated by TCRdb to between 2015 and 2017). Notes on the research overall: Disease courses on record covered relapsing-remitting, secondary progressive and progressive-relapsing multiple sclerosis, though some patients had no subtype annotation. A subset of samples was prepared in parallel using single-end sample barcoding, then pooled and co-amplified after Illumina adapter ligation. The patient repertoires were compared against approximately ten previously published healthy control repertoires obtained from donors aged about 6 to 26 years. General conclusions and limits of the study: Direct clustering with F measure showed strong co-clustering of samples prepared in the same batch, prompting a batch-effect correction. The multiple sclerosis patient group was slightly younger than the control group. Significantly lower normalized Chao1 diversity was found in multiple sclerosis patients than in controls, suggesting substantial peripheral T-cell clonal expansion.

To demonstrate the VDJtools post-analysis software, the study profiled TCR beta repertoires from the peripheral blood of about 13 young patients with multiple sclerosis. The multiple sclerosis patients were children and adolescents ranging in age from roughly 6 to 16 years. The receptor library was made with PCR. Sequencing used an Illumina HiSeq 2500. To reduce PCR and sequencing biases, unique molecular identifiers were incorporated into the TCR beta cDNA libraries. Per 1 to 10 million input T cells, 500,000 or so cDNA molecules were obtained, such that each molecule approximated one T cell. The same protocol used for the earlier healthy control dataset was applied to prepare and sequence the patient libraries. Samples belonging to the same batch were prepared together, multiplexed and sequenced on a shared HiSeq lane. Under the source paper's analysis protocol: MIGEC was used to process the raw barcoded reads, and molecular identifier groups with only a single read were discarded before consensus assembly and CDR3 extraction. VDJtools was used for post-analysis of the clonotype tables, and diversity was normalized by down-sampling every dataset to the size of the smallest sample. Repertoire overlap clustering matched CDR3 amino acid but not nucleotide sequences to correct batch-related cross-sample contamination. TCRdb passed the public sequencing reads through fastp at Q25 and MiXCR, retaining productive beta sequences. Identical CDR3 proteins give one entry, which carries the most common genes and DNA. The V and J calls were determined by TCRdb, not by the authors. This sample lists about 540,000 distinct CDR3 sequences; about a third were detected once. The ten largest make up approximately 6% of the sample.

This clonotype was picked up a small number of times. What this receptor recognizes is not known. No clone much larger than this one lies a single base away; base qualities are absent. The TCR comes from a girl aged 2-17 years with multiple sclerosis. The sample comprised blood.

The CDR3 sequence is CASSMGYQPQHF. The DNA is as follows: TGTGCCAGTAGTATGGGTTATCAGCCCCAGCATTTT. The chain links TRBV19 with TRBJ1-5; the D segment cannot be called with confidence. Trimming at the junction amounts to 3 bases on V and 5 bases on J, and the germline ends lie 5 bases apart. The CDR3 starts with the cysteine, ends with the phenylalanine, and has 12 residues. Only the CDR3 DNA stays, 36 bases, in frame from base 1. The CDR1 and CDR2 encoded by the germline V gene (reference sequence) are LNHDA and SQIVND.